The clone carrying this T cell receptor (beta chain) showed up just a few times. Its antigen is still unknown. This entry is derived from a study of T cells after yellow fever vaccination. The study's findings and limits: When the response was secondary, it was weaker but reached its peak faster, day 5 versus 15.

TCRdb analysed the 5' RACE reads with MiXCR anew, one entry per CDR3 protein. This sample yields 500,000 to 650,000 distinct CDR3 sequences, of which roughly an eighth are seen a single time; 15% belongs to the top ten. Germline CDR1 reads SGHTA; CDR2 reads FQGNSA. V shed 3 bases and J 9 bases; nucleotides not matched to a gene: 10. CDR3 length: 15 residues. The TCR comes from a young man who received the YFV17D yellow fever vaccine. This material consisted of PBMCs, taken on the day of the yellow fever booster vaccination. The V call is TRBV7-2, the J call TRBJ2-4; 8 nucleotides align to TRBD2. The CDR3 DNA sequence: TGTGCCAGCAGCTTTACCCCCCCGGCGGGAGGCATTCAGTACTTC. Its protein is CASSFTPPAGGIQYF.